The clone carrying this T cell receptor beta chain has ten or more counts. This record belongs to a study of T cells in Graves' hyperthyroidism and ophthalmopathy. The V gene's germline CDR1 is KGHDR and CDR2 SFDVKD. This CDR3 contains 15 residues. With V trimmed by 3 bases and J by 5 bases, 6 bases remained unmatched. Amplification of TCR beta CDR3 regions was performed using RNA transcripts as template. Primed by the HTBI set, a first-round RT-PCR was run on the TCR CDR3. TCRdb used MiXCR to reprocess the multiplex PCR reads, holding one entry per CDR3 protein. There are a few hundred thousand distinct CDR3 sequences in the sample; roughly 46% occur only once, and around 8% lies in the top ten.

This chain connects TRBV24-1 to TRBJ2-5; TRBD1 aligns across 9 bases. The material sequenced was peripheral blood or thyroid tissue (not recorded which). The sequence came from a woman aged 18 to 35 with Graves' hyperthyroidism. DNA for the CDR3: TGTGCCACCAGTGATCGCGGGACAGGGTTGGAGACCCAGTACTTC. Translated: CATSDRGTGLETQYF.